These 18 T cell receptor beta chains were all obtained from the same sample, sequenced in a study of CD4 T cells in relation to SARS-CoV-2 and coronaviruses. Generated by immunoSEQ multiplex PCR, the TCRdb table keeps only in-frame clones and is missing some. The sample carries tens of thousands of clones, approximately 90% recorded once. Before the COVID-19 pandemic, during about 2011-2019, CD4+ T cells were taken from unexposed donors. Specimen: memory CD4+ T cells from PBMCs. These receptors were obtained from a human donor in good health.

CDR3 coding DNA: TGCGCCAGCAGTGCTAGCGGAGGTAATGAGCAGTTCTTC. Protein sequence: CASSASGGNEQFF. This sequence joins TRBV10-2 and TRBJ2-1; 7 nucleotides match TRBD2. Germline V lookup: CDR1 WSHSY, CDR2 SAAADI. Losses at the gene ends were 4 bases for V and 7 bases for J; bases not matched to a gene: 4. The CDR3 has 13 amino acids.

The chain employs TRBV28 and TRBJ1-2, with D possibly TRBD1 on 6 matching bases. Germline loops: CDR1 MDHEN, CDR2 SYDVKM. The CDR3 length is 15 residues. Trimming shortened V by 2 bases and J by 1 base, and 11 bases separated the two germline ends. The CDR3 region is CASSLRGGDNYGYTF. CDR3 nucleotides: TGTGCCAGCAGTTTAAGAGGGGGGGATAACTATGGCTACACCTTC.

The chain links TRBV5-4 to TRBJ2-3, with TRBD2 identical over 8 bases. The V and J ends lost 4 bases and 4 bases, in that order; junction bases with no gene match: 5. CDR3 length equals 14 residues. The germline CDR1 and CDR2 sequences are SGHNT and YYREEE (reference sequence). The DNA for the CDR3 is TGTGCCAGCAGCCCTCACGGGGGGGCAGATACGCAGTATTTT. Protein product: CASSPHGGADTQYF. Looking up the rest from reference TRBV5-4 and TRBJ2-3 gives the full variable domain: ETGVTQSPTHLIKTRGQQVTLRCSSQSGHNTVSWYQQALGQGPQFIFQYYREEENGRGNFPPRFSGLQFPNYSSELNVNALELDDSALYLCASSPHGGADTQYFGPGTRLTVL.

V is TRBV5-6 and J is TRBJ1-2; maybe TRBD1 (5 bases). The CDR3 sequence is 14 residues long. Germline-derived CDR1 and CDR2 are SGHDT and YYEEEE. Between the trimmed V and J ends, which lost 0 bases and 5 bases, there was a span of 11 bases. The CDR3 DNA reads TGTGCCAGCAGCTTGGGACAGCTTCCGTATGGCTACACCTTC. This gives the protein CASSLGQLPYGYTF.

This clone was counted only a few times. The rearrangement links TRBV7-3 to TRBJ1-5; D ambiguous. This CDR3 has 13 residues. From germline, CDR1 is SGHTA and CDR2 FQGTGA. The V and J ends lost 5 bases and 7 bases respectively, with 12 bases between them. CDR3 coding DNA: TGTGCCAGCAGCATGGGGTTAGGACAGCCCCAGCATTTT. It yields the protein CASSMGLGQPQHF. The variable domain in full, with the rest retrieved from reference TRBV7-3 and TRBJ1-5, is GAGVSQTPSNKVTEKGKYVELRCDPISGHTALYWYRQSLGQGPEFLIYFQGTGAADDSGLPNDRFFAVRPEGSVSTLKIQRTERGDSAVYLCASSMGLGQPQHFGDGTRLSIL.

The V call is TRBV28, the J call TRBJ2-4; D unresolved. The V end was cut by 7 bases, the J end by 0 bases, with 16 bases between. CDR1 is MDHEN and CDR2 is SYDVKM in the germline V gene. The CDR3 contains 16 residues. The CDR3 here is CASTLRVQIAKNIQYF. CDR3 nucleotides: TGTGCCAGCACTCTAAGGGTTCAGATAGCCAAAAACATTCAGTACTTC. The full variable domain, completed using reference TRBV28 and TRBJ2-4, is DVKVTQSSRYLVKRTGEKVFLECVQDMDHENMFWYRQDPGLGLRLIYFSYDVKMKEKGDIPEGYSVSREKKERFSLILESASTNQTSMYLCASTLRVQIAKNIQYFGAGTRLSVL.

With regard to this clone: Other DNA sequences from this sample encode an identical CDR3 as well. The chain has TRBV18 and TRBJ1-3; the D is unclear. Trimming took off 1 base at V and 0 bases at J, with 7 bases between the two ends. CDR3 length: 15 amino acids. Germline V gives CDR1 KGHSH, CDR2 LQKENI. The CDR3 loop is CASSPLDTSGNTIYF. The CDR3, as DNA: TGTGCCAGCTCACCACTCGACACCTCTGGAAACACCATATATTTT.

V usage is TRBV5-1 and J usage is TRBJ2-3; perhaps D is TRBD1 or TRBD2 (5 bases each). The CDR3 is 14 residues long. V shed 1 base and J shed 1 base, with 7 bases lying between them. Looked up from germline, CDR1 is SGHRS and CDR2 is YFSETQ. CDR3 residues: CASSLQGRTDTQYF. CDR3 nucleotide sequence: TGCGCCAGCAGCTTGCAGGGACGCACAGATACGCAGTATTTT.

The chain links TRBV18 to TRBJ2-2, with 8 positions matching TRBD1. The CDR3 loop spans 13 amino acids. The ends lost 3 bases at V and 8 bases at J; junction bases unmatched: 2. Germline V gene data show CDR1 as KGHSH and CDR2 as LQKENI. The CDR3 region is CASSPDRDGELFF. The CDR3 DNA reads TGTGCCAGCTCACCGGACAGGGATGGGGAGCTGTTTTTT.

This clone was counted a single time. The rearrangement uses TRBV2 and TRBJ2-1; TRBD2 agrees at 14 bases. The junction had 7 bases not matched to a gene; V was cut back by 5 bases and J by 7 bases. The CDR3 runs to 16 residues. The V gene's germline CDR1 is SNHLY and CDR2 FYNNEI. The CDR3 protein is CASSFGTSGSLNEQFF. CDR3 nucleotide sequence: TGTGCCAGCAGTTTCGGGACTAGCGGGAGTTTGAATGAGCAGTTCTTC.

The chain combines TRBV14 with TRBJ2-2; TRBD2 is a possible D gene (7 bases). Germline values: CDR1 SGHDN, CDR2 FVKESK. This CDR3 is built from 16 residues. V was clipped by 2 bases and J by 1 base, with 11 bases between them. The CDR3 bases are TGTGCCAGCAGCCAAAGCGGGACATGGAACACCGGGGAGCTGTTTTTT. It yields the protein CASSQSGTWNTGELFF.

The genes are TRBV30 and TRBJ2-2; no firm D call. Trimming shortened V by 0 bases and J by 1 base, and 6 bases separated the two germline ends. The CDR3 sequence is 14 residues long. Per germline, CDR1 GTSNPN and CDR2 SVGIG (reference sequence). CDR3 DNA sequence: TGTGCCTGGAGTGTTTTGGTGAACACCGGGGAGCTGTTTTTT. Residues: CAWSVLVNTGELFF.

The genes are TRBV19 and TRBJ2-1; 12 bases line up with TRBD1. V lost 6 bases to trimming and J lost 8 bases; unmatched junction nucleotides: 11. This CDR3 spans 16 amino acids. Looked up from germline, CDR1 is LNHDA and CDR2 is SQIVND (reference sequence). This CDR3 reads CASSPFGDRGLYEQFF. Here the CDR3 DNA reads TGTGCCAGTAGCCCATTTGGGGACAGGGGGCTCTATGAGCAGTTCTTC.

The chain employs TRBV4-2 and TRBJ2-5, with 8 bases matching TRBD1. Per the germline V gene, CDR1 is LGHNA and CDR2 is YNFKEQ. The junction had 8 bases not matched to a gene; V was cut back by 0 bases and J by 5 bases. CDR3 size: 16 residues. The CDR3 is CASSQDGPGGAETQYF. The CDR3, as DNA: TGTGCCAGCAGCCAAGATGGGCCAGGGGGCGCGGAGACCCAGTACTTC.

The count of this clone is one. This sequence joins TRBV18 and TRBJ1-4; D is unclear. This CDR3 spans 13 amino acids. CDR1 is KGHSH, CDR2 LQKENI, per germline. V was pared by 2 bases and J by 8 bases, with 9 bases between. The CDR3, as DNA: TGTGCCAGCTCACCAGGGGTTAAGGAAAAACTGTTTTTT. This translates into CASSPGVKEKLFF.

The CDR3 sequence is CASSASGQGSGYTF. CDR3 nucleotides: TGCGCCAGCAGCGCCAGCGGACAGGGGTCCGGCTACACCTTC. The chain joins TRBV5-1 to TRBJ1-2; 9 bases match TRBD1. This CDR3 is built from 14 residues. The germline V gene encodes CDR1 SGHRS and CDR2 YFSETQ. The ends lost 4 bases at V and 8 bases at J; junction bases unmatched: 9.

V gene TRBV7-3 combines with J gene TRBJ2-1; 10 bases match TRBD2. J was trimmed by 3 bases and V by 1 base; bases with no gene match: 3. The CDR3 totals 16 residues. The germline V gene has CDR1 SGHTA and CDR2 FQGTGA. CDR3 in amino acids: CASSLKTSGFYNEQFF. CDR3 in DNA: TGTGCCAGCAGCTTAAAGACTAGCGGGTTCTACAATGAGCAGTTCTTC.

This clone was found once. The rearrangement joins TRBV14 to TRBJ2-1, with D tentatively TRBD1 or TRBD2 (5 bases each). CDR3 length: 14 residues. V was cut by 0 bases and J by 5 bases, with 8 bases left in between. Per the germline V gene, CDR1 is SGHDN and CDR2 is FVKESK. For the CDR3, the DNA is TGTGCCAGCAGCCAAGAGGGGCGGGACAATGAGCAGTTCTTC. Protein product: CASSQEGRDNEQFF. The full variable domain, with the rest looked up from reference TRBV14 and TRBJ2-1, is EAGVTQFPSHSVIEKGQTVTLRCDPISGHDNLYWYRRVMGKEIKFLLHFVKESKQDESGMPNNRFLAERTGGTYSTLKVQPAELEDSGVYFCASSQEGRDNEQFFGPGTRLTVL.